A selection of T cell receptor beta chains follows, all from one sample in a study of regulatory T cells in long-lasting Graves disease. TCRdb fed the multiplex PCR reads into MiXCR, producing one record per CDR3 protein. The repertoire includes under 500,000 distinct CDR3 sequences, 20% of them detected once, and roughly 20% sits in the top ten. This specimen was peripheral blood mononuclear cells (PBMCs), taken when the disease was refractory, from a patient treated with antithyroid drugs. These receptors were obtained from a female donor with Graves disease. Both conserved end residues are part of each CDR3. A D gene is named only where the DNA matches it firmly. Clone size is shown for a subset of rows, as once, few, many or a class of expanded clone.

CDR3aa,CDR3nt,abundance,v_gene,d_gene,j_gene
CASSPSGRVTNEKLFF,TGTGCCAGCAGTCCCTCGGGGAGGGTAACTAATGAAAAACTGTTTTTT,few,TRBV27,.,TRBJ1-4
CASSGLGIAGAYEQYF,TGTGCCAGCAGCGGCCTCGGGATAGCGGGGGCCTACGAGCAGTACTTC,.,TRBV12-3/TRBV12-4,TRBD2,TRBJ2-7
CASSSPAGTGGLNTRELFF,TGTGCCAGCAGCTCCCCAGCCGGGACAGGGGGTTTAAACACCAGGGAGCTGTTTTTT,.,TRBV7-9,TRBD1,TRBJ2-2
CASSSPAWGRASETQYF,TGTGCCAGCAGTTCCCCCGCTTGGGGCCGCGCCTCGGAGACCCAGTACTTC,few,TRBV28,.,TRBJ2-5
CSAVHGNDEQFF,TGCAGTGCTGTGCATGGCAATGATGAGCAGTTCTTC,.,TRBV20-1,.,TRBJ2-1
CASGQSRGGGETQYF,TGTGCCAGCGGCCAATCCAGGGGAGGAGGGGAGACCCAGTACTTC,.,TRBV14,.,TRBJ2-5
CASSVGGALAEETQYF,TGTGCCAGCAGCGTAGGAGGTGCGCTAGCGGAAGAGACCCAGTACTTC,.,TRBV9,TRBD2,TRBJ2-5
CASSFSTRGSGQPQHF,TGTGCCAGCAGTTTCAGTACTAGGGGTTCGGGTCAGCCCCAGCATTTT,many,TRBV28,.,TRBJ1-5
CASSSTGGWGEKLFF,TGTGCCAGCAGTTCAACAGGGGGTTGGGGTGAAAAACTGTTTTTT,few,TRBV12-3/TRBV12-4,TRBD1,TRBJ1-4
CASSLQGVLYEQYF,TGTGCCAGCAGCTTACAGGGTGTTCTCTACGAGCAGTACTTC,few,TRBV7-2,.,TRBJ2-7
CASRGPQTQGAVTEAFF,TGTGCCAGCAGAGGCCCACAGACCCAGGGGGCGGTCACTGAAGCTTTCTTT,few,TRBV6-1,TRBD1,TRBJ1-1
CASSPKKGLNTEAFF,TGTGCCAGCTCACCAAAGAAGGGACTGAACACTGAAGCTTTCTTT,many,TRBV18,.,TRBJ1-1
CASSSSGPYEQYF,TGTGCCAGCAGTTCAAGCGGACCCTACGAGCAGTACTTC,many,TRBV12-3/TRBV12-4,.,TRBJ2-7
CASSGDLTNQPQHF,TGTGCCAGCAGTGGAGACCTTACGAATCAGCCCCAGCATTTT,many,TRBV12-3/TRBV12-4,.,TRBJ1-5
CASSFGFQETQYF,TGTGCCAGCAGCTTTGGGTTCCAAGAGACCCAGTACTTC,many,TRBV11-1,.,TRBJ2-5
CASKMGGQGTQYF,TGTGCCAGCAAAATGGGGGGGCAGGGGACCCAGTACTTC,few,TRBV12-3/TRBV12-4,.,TRBJ2-5
CASSQEMGFGELFF,TGCGCCAGCAGCCAAGAAATGGGGTTCGGGGAGCTGTTTTTT,.,TRBV4-3,.,TRBJ2-2
CASSPRQGAPNTEAFF,TGTGCCAGCAGCCCAAGACAGGGGGCGCCGAACACTGAAGCTTTCTTT,few,TRBV7-8,TRBD1,TRBJ1-1
CASSMPEMNTEAFF,TGTGCCAGTAGTATGCCAGAGATGAACACTGAAGCTTTCTTT,few,TRBV19,.,TRBJ1-1
CASRRIAGTGYTGEQYF,TGTGCCAGCAGACGTATCGCCGGGACAGGGTACACGGGGGAGCAGTACTTC,.,TRBV6-2/TRBV6-3,TRBD1,TRBJ2-7
CASSLDTSGRDEQYF,TGCGCCAGCAGCTTGGACACTAGCGGGAGGGACGAGCAGTACTTC,few,TRBV5-1,TRBD2,TRBJ2-7
CASRGGGVDTEAFF,TGTGCCAGCAGGGGGGGGGGGGTGGATACTGAAGCTTTCTTT,.,TRBV28,.,TRBJ1-1
CSARDMREIETQYF,TGCAGTGCTAGAGATATGCGGGAAATTGAGACCCAGTACTTC,few,TRBV20-1,.,TRBJ2-5
CASSQVGTGRTEAFF,TGTGCCAGCAGCCAAGTTGGGACAGGCCGGACTGAAGCTTTCTTT,few,TRBV4-2,TRBD1,TRBJ1-1
CASSSTVQAGGYTF,TGTGCCAGCAGCTCGACTGTACAGGCTGGAGGCTACACCTTC,many,TRBV7-2,.,TRBJ1-2
CASSFNPLGRQYEQYF,TGTGCCAGCAGTTTTAATCCGCTGGGTCGTCAATACGAGCAGTACTTC,many,TRBV28,.,TRBJ2-7
CASSLVGTGEIDKAFF,TGTGCCAGCAGCTTAGTGGGGACAGGGGAAATCGATAAAGCTTTCTTT,.,TRBV7-9,TRBD1,TRBJ1-1
CASRREVLETQYF,TGTGCCAGCAGGCGGGAGGTGCTGGAGACCCAGTACTTC,many,TRBV2,TRBD2,TRBJ2-5
CASSETGTSKETQYF,TGCGCCAGCAGCGAAACCGGGACTAGTAAGGAGACCCAGTACTTC,.,TRBV5-1,TRBD2,TRBJ2-5
CAISPDSPYEQYF,TGTGCCATCAGTCCCGACAGTCCCTACGAGCAGTACTTC,.,TRBV10-3,.,TRBJ2-7
CASSEWGTLSPHEQYF,TGTGCCAGCAGTGAATGGGGGACTCTCAGCCCCCACGAGCAGTACTTC,many,TRBV6-2/TRBV6-3,.,TRBJ2-7
CASSPSFGETQYF,TGTGCCAGCAGCCCATCTTTTGGGGAGACCCAGTACTTC,many,TRBV7-2,.,TRBJ2-5
CSVELGSWGETQYF,TGCAGCGTTGAATTGGGGAGCTGGGGGGAGACCCAGTACTTC,.,TRBV29-1,.,TRBJ2-5
CASSVGGGKETQYF,TGTGCCAGCAGCGTAGGAGGGGGAAAAGAGACCCAGTACTTC,.,TRBV9,.,TRBJ2-5
CASSLTGGRANEKLFF,TGTGCCAGCAGCTTAACAGGGGGCCGGGCTAATGAAAAACTGTTTTTT,many,TRBV11-2,TRBD1,TRBJ1-4
CASSGTSGLDGELFF,TGTGCCAGCTCCGGGACTAGCGGTCTCGACGGGGAGCTGTTTTTT,.,TRBV2,TRBD2,TRBJ2-2
CASRALAYHYEQYF,TGTGCCAGCCGGGCCCTAGCGTATCACTACGAGCAGTACTTC,many,TRBV28,.,TRBJ2-7
CSSGDRLDTQYF,TGCAGTTCAGGGGATCGATTAGATACGCAGTATTTT,.,TRBV20-1,.,TRBJ2-3
CASGAELPYEQYF,TGTGCCAGCGGGGCAGAACTTCCCTACGAGCAGTACTTC,.,TRBV25-1,.,TRBJ2-7
CAGSLVRGDTGELFF,TGTGCCGGCAGCTTAGTTCGGGGGGACACCGGGGAGCTGTTTTTT,.,TRBV7-2,TRBD2,TRBJ2-2
CASSQDSALGQYF,TGTGCCAGCAGCCAAGATTCCGCTCTCGGGCAGTACTTC,many,TRBV3-1,.,TRBJ2-7
CASTLGQDVETQYF,TGTGCCAGCACCCTCGGACAGGATGTAGAGACCCAGTACTTC,.,TRBV12-3/TRBV12-4,TRBD1,TRBJ2-5
CSVVTANTEAFF,TGCAGCGTTGTGACAGCGAACACTGAAGCTTTCTTT,many,TRBV29-1,.,TRBJ1-1
CAWSVGVSSYNEQFF,TGTGCCTGGAGTGTAGGAGTGAGCTCCTACAATGAGCAGTTCTTC,.,TRBV30,.,TRBJ2-1
CATWDRPITEAFF,TGTGCCACCTGGGACAGGCCCATCACTGAAGCTTTCTTT,many,TRBV6-2/TRBV6-3,TRBD1,TRBJ1-1
CSARDVTGNSPLHF,TGCAGTGCTAGAGACGTGACAGGCAATTCACCCCTCCACTTT,many,TRBV20-1,.,TRBJ1-6
CSVGLGSSTDTQYF,TGCAGCGTTGGTTTAGGGAGTTCAACAGATACGCAGTATTTT,.,TRBV29-1,.,TRBJ2-3
CASTASGQRTEAFF,TGTGCCAGCACCGCCTCGGGACAACGCACTGAAGCTTTCTTT,.,TRBV27,.,TRBJ1-1
CASRQLVGGEEAFF,TGTGCCAGTAGACAGTTGGTGGGGGGCGAAGAAGCTTTCTTT,.,TRBV19,.,TRBJ1-1
CASSLQDANYGYTF,TGCGCCAGCAGCTTGCAGGACGCTAACTATGGCTACACCTTC,few,TRBV5-1,.,TRBJ1-2
CASSYGDPGTGELFF,TGCGCCAGCAGCTACGGGGACCCGGGCACCGGGGAGCTGTTTTTT,few,TRBV5-1,.,TRBJ2-2
CASSLDFGLDLEQYF,TGTGCCAGCAGCTTAGATTTTGGACTAGACCTGGAGCAGTACTTC,few,TRBV11-2,TRBD2,TRBJ2-7
CASSPPLTGLETQYF,TGTGCCAGCAGCCCCCCCCTCACAGGGTTGGAGACCCAGTACTTC,few,TRBV12-3/TRBV12-4,.,TRBJ2-5
CASSSYHRDGSYEQYF,TGTGCCAGCAGTTCCTACCACAGGGACGGCTCCTACGAGCAGTACTTC,few,TRBV27,.,TRBJ2-7
CASSESRTSGYEQYF,TGTGCCAGCAGTGAAAGTCGGACTAGCGGTTACGAGCAGTACTTC,many,TRBV6-1,TRBD2,TRBJ2-7
CSALAGNTEAFF,TGCAGCGCCTTAGCAGGGAACACTGAAGCTTTCTTT,.,TRBV29-1,.,TRBJ1-1
CASSDGMSTDTQYF,TGTGCCAGCAGTGATGGGATGAGCACAGATACGCAGTATTTT,few,TRBV2,.,TRBJ2-3
CASSLSEGSWGNQPQHF,TGTGCCAGCAGTTTATCAGAGGGAAGTTGGGGCAATCAGCCCCAGCATTTT,.,TRBV12-3/TRBV12-4,.,TRBJ1-5
CASRERGWYEQYF,TGTGCCAGCAGGGAAAGGGGGTGGTACGAGCAGTACTTC,many,TRBV27,.,TRBJ2-7